This T cell receptor beta chain is drawn from a study of T-cell reconstitution after alpha-beta-depleted transplantation in children. This clonotype is termed medium-sized. Trimming removed 3 bases at V and 0 bases at J, with 11 bases between. Per germline, CDR1 MDHEN and CDR2 SYDVKM. The CDR3 is made up of 15 amino acids. Unique molecular identifiers featured in how the TCRbeta library was prepared. One entry per CDR3 protein, called by TCRdb with MiXCR from the PCR reads. The sample contains about 91,000 distinct CDR3 sequences, 6.5% to 8.5% of which appear only once. The origin of this receptor is a human donor who donated a stem cell graft to a child with congenital amegakaryocytic thrombocytopenia. The sequences come from PBMCs from the stem cell graft donor, collected from the stem cell graft. This chain connects TRBV28 to TRBJ2-5; D gene ambiguous. CDR3 bases: TGTGCCAGCAGTTTTCCGGGCGCGTACCAAGAGACCCAGTACTTC. Its translation is CASSFPGAYQETQYF.